This TCR beta chain was documented in a study of shared clonotypes between healthy human individuals. About the research overall: The people who gave samples were two women and a few men aged 18 to 49.

Cells designated naive CD8 were CD45RO-negative and were positively selected for CCR7, with terminally differentiated effector memory CD45RA+ cells excluded. Donors, healthy HIV-negative adults, lacked recent acute infections or vaccinations. Trimming stripped 3 bases from V and 2 bases from J, with 7 bases between. The CDR3 loop spans 13 amino acids. From germline, CDR1 is SGHTA and CDR2 FQGNSA. TCRdb's copy holds only in-frame clones and misses some; the assay was immunoSEQ multiplex PCR. The sample carries about 700,000 clones, about 91% recorded once. Findings and caveats of the study: Read depth was anticipated to influence clonotype sharing among donors. Among a few donors, about 5% of naive CD4 clonotypes were found in common.

In the case of this clone: Its antigen is not identified.

This sequence joins TRBV7-2 and TRBJ2-5; D call uncertain. The sample comprised naive CD8+ T cells sorted from blood. The sequence derives from a young man in good health. The CDR3 loop is CASSFESQETQYF. As DNA, the CDR3 is TGTGCCAGCAGCTTCGAGTCACAAGAGACCCAGTACTTC.